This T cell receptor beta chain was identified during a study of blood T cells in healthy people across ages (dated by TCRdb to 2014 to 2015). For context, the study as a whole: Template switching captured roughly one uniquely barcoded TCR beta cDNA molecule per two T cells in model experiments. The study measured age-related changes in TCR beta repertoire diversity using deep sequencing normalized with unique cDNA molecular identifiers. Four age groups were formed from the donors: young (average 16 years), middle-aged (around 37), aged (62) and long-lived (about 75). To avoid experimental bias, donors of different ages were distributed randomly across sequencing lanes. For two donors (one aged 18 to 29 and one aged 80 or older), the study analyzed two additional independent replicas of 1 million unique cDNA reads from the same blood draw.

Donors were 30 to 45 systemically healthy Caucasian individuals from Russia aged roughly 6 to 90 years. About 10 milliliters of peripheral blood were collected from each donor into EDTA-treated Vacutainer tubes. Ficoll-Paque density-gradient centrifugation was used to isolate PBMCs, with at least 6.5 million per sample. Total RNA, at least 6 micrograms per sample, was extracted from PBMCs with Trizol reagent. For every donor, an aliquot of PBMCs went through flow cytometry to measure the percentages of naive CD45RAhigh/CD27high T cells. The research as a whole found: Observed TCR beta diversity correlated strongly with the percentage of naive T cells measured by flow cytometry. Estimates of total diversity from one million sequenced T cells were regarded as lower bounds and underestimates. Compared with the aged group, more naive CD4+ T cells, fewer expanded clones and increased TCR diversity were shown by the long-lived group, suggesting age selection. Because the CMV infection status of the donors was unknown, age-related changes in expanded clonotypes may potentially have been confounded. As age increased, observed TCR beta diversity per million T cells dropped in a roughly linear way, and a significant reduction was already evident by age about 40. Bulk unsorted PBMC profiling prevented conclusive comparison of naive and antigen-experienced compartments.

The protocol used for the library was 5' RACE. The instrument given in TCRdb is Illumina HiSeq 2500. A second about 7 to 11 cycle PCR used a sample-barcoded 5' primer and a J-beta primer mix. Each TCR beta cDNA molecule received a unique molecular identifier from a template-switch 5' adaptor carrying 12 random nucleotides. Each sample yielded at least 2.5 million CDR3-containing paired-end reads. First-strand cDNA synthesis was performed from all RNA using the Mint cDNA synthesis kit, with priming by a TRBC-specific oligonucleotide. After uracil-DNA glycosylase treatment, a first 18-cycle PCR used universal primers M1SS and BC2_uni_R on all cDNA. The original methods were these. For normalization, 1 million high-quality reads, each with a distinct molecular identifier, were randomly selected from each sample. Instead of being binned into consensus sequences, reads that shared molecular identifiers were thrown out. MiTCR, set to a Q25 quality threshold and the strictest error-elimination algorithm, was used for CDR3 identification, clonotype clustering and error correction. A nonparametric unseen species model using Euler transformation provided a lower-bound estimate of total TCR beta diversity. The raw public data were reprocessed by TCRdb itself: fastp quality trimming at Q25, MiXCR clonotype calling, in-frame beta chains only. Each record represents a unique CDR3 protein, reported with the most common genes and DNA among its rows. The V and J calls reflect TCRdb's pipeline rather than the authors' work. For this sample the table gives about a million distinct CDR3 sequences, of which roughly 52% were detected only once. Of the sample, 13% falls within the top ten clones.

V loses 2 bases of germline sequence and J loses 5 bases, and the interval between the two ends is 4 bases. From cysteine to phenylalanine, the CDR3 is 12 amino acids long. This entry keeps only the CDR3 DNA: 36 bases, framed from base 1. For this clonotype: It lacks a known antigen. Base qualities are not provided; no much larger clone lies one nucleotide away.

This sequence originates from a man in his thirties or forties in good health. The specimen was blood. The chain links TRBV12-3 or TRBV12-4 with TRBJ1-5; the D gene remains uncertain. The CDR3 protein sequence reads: CASSLQDQPQHF. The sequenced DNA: TGTGCCAGCAGTTTACAGGATCAGCCCCAGCATTTT.